Listed below are T cell receptor beta chains from one sample, sequenced in a study of metastatic and nonmetastatic thyroid tumors. From the PCR reads, TCRdb re-called clones with MiXCR. The repertoire holds tens of thousands of clones, with approximately 25% as singletons. The material sequenced was tumor tissue. These receptors came from a female donor with papillary thyroid cancer or a benign thyroid nodule (not recorded which). Some clones in this sample may be carry-over from other donors' samples. CDR3s include the opening cysteine and the closing phenylalanine or tryptophan. Each record gives: clone size, D gene, V gene, J gene, CDR3 DNA, CDR3 protein. D genes are given only for firm matches. Clone size is not always given. Where it is, it says once, few, many or a class for expanded clones.

-	TRBD1	TRBV6-1	TRBJ1-1	TGTGCCAGCAGTGTAGACAGGGATACTGAAGCTTTCTTT	CASSVDRDTEAFF
few	-	TRBV20-1	TRBJ2-2	TGCAGTGCTATTGGAGCGGGCGCGAACACCGGGGAGCTGTTTTTT	CSAIGAGANTGELFF
-	-	TRBV10-3	TRBJ1-5	TGTGCCATCAGTGAGCGCACAGCTAGCAATCAGCCCCAGCATTTT	CAISERTASNQPQHF
few	TRBD2	TRBV20-1	TRBJ2-3	TGCAGTGCTAGAGAGGGAGCGGGAGACACAGATACGCAGTATTTT	CSAREGAGDTDTQYF
many	-	TRBV5-8	TRBJ2-1	TGTGCCAGCAGCTTATTCTCAGGGAGCAATGAGCAGTTCTTC	CASSLFSGSNEQFF
many	-	TRBV5-4	TRBJ2-3	TGTGCCAGCAGCCTCCAACAAGATACGCAGTATTTT	CASSLQQDTQYF
many	TRBD1	TRBV19	TRBJ1-2	TGTGCCAGTAGGATCTTTAGGGGGACAGGGGATAACTATGGCTACACCTTC	CASRIFRGTGDNYGYTF
medium-sized	-	TRBV3-1	TRBJ2-2	TGTGCCAGCAGCTACCAGCTGCTTGGTACCGGGGAGCTGTTTTTT	CASSYQLLGTGELFF
few	TRBD2	TRBV12-3/TRBV12-4	TRBJ2-1	TGTGCCAGCAGTTTAGGGCTAGCGGGCTACAATGAGCAGTTCTTC	CASSLGLAGYNEQFF
-	TRBD2	TRBV27	TRBJ2-7	TGTGCCAGCAGTTTAATACTAGCGGGAGGGCCCAACGAGCAGTACTTC	CASSLILAGGPNEQYF
many	TRBD1	TRBV9	TRBJ2-5	TGTGCCAGCAGCGCCCGACAGGGTAGGGAGACCCAGTACTTC	CASSARQGRETQYF
-	-	TRBV7-2	TRBJ2-7	TGTGCCAGCAGCCTAGGCACCAGCTCCTACGAGCAGTACTTC	CASSLGTSSYEQYF
many	-	TRBV19	TRBJ1-3	TGTGCCAGTAGTATAGCAGCCACCTCTGGAAACACCATATATTTT	CASSIAATSGNTIYF
-	TRBD1	TRBV7-2	TRBJ2-7	TGTGCCAGCACCCGGGACAGGCAAGTTGGGCAGTACTTC	CASTRDRQVGQYF
-	TRBD2	TRBV27	TRBJ2-1	TGTGCCAGCAGTTTGTGGCTAGCGGTCCTTAATGAGCAGTTCTTC	CASSLWLAVLNEQFF
few	TRBD2	TRBV10-3	TRBJ2-5	TGTGCCATCAGGCGGGGGGAGTCTGAGACCCAGTACTTC	CAIRRGESETQYF
many	-	TRBV24-1	TRBJ1-4	TGTGCCACCAGTGATCCGGACAGTCCAACTAATGAAAAACTGTTTTTT	CATSDPDSPTNEKLFF
many	-	TRBV12-3/TRBV12-4	TRBJ1-1	TGTGCCAGCGGCTTCAACATGAACACTGAAGCTTTCTTT	CASGFNMNTEAFF
-	-	TRBV7-9	TRBJ2-1	TGTGCCAGCAGCTTTGGGGGGTACAATGAGCAGTTCTTC	CASSFGGYNEQFF
many	-	TRBV2	TRBJ2-5	TGTGCCAGCAGGATCCAAGAGACCCAGTACTTC	CASRIQETQYF
-	-	TRBV7-6	TRBJ1-1	TGTGCCAGCAGCCTCTGGACCGAGAACACTGAAGCTTTCTTT	CASSLWTENTEAFF
many	TRBD2	TRBV6-2/TRBV6-3	TRBJ2-1	TGTGCCAGCAGTTGGACTAGCGGGGTCGATGAGCAGTTCTTC	CASSWTSGVDEQFF
-	TRBD2	TRBV27	TRBJ2-7	TGTGCCAGCAAACTACAGGGGGTGGGACTAGCGGCAACCTACGAGCAGTACTTC	CASKLQGVGLAATYEQYF
-	-	TRBV7-2	TRBJ1-3	TGTGCCAGCAGTTCAGCCCTGGGTGCTGGAAACACCATATATTTT	CASSSALGAGNTIYF
many	TRBD2	TRBV7-2	TRBJ2-6	TGTGCCAGCAGCGGGGGGGTGCCTCGGTCCTACTCTGGGGCCAACGTCCTGACTTTC	CASSGGVPRSYSGANVLTF
-	TRBD1	TRBV5-1	TRBJ2-7	TGCGCCAGCAGCAAAGGACAGGGCCCCTACGAGCAGTACTTC	CASSKGQGPYEQYF
-	-	TRBV20-1	TRBJ2-4	TGCAGTGCTAGAGATCAGGGGCCCCGGCTAAACATTCAGTACTTC	CSARDQGPRLNIQYF
-	TRBD1	TRBV20-1	TRBJ2-5	TGCAGTGCTAGAGACGAAGGGACAGGGGGCTTAGAGACCCAGTACTTC	CSARDEGTGGLETQYF
many	TRBD2	TRBV30	TRBJ2-7	TGTGCCTGGATGGCTAGCGGGAGAACCTACGAGCAGTACTTC	CAWMASGRTYEQYF
few	TRBD1	TRBV12-3/TRBV12-4	TRBJ1-2	TGTGCCAGCAGCAGACAGGGGTATGGCTACACCTTC	CASSRQGYGYTF